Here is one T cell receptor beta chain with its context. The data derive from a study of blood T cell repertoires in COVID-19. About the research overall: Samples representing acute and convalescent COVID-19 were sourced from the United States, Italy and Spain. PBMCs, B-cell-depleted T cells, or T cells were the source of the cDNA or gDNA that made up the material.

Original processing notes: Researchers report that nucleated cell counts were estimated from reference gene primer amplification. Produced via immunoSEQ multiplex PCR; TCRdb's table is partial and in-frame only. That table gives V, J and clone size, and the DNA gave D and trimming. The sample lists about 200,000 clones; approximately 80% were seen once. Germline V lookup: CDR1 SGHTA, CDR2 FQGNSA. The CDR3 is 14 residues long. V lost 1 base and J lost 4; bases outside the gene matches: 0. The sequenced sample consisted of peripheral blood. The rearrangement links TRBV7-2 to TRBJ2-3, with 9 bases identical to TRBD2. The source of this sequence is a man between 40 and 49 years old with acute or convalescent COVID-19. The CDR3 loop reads CASSLGGRADTQYF. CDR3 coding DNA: TGTGCCAGCAGCTTAGGCGGGAGGGCAGATACGCAGTATTTT.